This T cell receptor (beta chain) was captured in a study of CD8 T cells in ankylosing spondylitis. Of note for this clonotype: Its antigen is not identified.

Study observations and caveats: Within peripheral blood, clones linked to disease were CD8+ and relatively rare. A motif of 7 to 9 highly homologous TCR beta variants was seen as apparently characteristic of ankylosing spondylitis blood. Earlier work had already found some motif variants in reactive arthritis synovial fluid and blood. Clones tied to disease were said to be significantly enriched in matched ankylosing spondylitis synovial fluid.

CDR3 length: 14 amino acids. Germline loops: CDR1 DFQATT, CDR2 SNEGSKA (reference sequence). Trimming took off 6 bases at V and 6 bases at J, with 18 bases between the two ends. TCRdb re-analysed the 5' RACE reads in MiXCR, keeping a single row per CDR3 protein. This sample carries a few hundred thousand distinct CDR3 sequences, over 15% of them seen once, and the ten largest clones take around 30%. V and J are TRBV20-1 and TRBJ2-1, with unresolved D. The receptor was isolated from a male donor with ankylosing spondylitis or in good health (not recorded which). Sequenced sample: blood, either unsorted or a sorted T cell fraction (not recorded which). The CDR3 is CSAPTQQNTNEQFF. CDR3 nucleotide sequence: TGCAGTGCCCCGACCCAACAAAATACCAATGAGCAGTTCTTC.